This entry concerns a single T cell receptor beta chain. Its cognate antigen is unknown. The data belong to a study of radiation and T cells in renal cell carcinoma. The method was immunoSEQ multiplex PCR; TCRdb's version includes in-frame clones alone and lacks a portion of them. Among 10,000 to 15,000 clones listed, less than 70% were seen once. CDR1 and CDR2 (germline): SGHVS, FNYEAQ. The CDR3 totals 14 residues. Trimming took 0 bases from V and 9 from J; bases not matched to a gene: 3. The sample's treatment: treatment-naive control, cytoreductive nephrectomy. Treatment-naive patients without radiation supplied the control tumors at nephrectomy. The study, taken as a whole, reports: Dominant CDR3 motifs were more common in irradiated tumors than controls. Irradiated tumors had higher TCR clonality than control tumors.

The specimen comprised tumor tissue, sampled from a patient whose treatment was nephrectomy without radiotherapy. The sequence was collected from a woman of 80 years or more with renal cell carcinoma. The chain employs TRBV7-6 and TRBJ2-1, with 9 positions matching TRBD2. The CDR3 DNA follows: TGTGCCAGCAGCTTAGCGCGGGGGGGCGGTGAGCAGTTCTTC. This sequence encodes CASSLARGGGEQFF.